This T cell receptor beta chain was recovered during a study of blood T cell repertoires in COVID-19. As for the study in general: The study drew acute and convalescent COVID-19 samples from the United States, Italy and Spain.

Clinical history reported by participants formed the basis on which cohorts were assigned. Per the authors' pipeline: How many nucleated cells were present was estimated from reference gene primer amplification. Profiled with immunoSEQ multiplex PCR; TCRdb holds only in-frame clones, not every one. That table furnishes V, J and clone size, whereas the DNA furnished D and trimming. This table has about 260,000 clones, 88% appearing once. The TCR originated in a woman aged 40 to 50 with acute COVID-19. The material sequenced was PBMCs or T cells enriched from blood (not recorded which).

The CDR3 sequence is CASSSVSRPINSPLHF. The CDR3 DNA sequence: TGTGCCAGCAGCTCCGTCTCGAGGCCGATTAATTCACCCCTCCACTTT. The chain combines TRBV7-2 with TRBJ1-6; D unresolved. CDR3 length: 16 residues. Per germline, CDR1 SGHTA and CDR2 FQGNSA. Trimming removed 4 bases at V and 6 bases at J, with 16 bases between. The variable domain in full, completed from reference TRBV7-2 and TRBJ1-6, reads GAGVSQSPSNKVTEKGKDVELRCDPISGHTALYWYRQSLGQGLEFLIYFQGNSAPDKSGLPSDRFSAERTGGSVSTLTIQRTQQEDSAVYLCASSSVSRPINSPLHFGNGTRLTVT.